Each of the 13 T cell receptor beta chains below was sequenced from the same sample in a study of CD8+ T cells in alopecia areata. cDNA prepared by RNA extraction and subsequent reverse transcription served as the template for sequencing. Clones were read by immunoSEQ multiplex PCR, and TCRdb kept only the in-frame ones, dropping some. This repertoire holds about 270,000 clones, and none appear only once. A sort of pooled cutaneous lymph node cells used CD4, CD8alpha, NKG2D, NKG2ACE and other stains. The sequencing sample was made of CD4+ T cells sorted from a lymph node. The receptors here all came from a C3H/HeJ mouse with alopecia areata. For this strain, the MHC haplotype corresponds to H2-k.

Concerning this clone itself: Here the gene names and germline are mouse. The missing CDR3 end, 4 residues past where the read stops, is filled in from the germline J gene. J is TRBJ1-2 and V is TRBV4, with TRBD1 matching 8 bases. The CDR3 has 14 residues. Per germline, CDR1 LGHDT and CDR2 YNNKQL (reference sequence). V was clipped by 6 bases and J by 0 bases; unmatched bases: 3. The covered CDR3 bases are TGTGCCAGCAGGAACAGGGGGGCAAACTCC. Translating gives CASRNRGANS. The whole CDR3 protein is CASRNRGANSDYTF. The full variable domain, its missing parts supplied by reference TRBV4 and TRBJ1-2, is ETAVFQTPNYHVTQVGNEVSFNCKQTLGHDTMYWYKQDSKKLLKIMFSYNNKQLIVNETVPRRFSPQSSDKAHLNLRIKSVEPEDSAVYLCASRNRGANSDYTFGSGTRLLVI.

This clone was seen more than once but under ten times. Mouse names are used for the genes. The missing CDR3 end, 4 residues past where the read stops, is filled in from the germline J gene. The sample has other DNA sequences that encode this CDR3 too. This chain uses TRBV13-1 with TRBJ2-1; 7 bases match TRBD1. Germline trimming cut 5 bases from V and 4 bases from J; bases unmatched to any gene: 3. The CDR3 is 13 residues long. Germline assignment: CDR1 NSHNY and CDR2 SYGAGN. CDR3 protein: CASSPGQYAEQFF. The part of the CDR3 DNA that was read is TGTGCCAGCAGCCCGGGACAGTATGCT.

This clone was picked up many times. Gene names refer to mouse genes. Coverage ceases 4 residues before the CDR3 finishes, and the germline J gene fills in the end. The sample holds other DNA sequences that translate to the same CDR3. The chain recombines TRBV13-1 with TRBJ1-2; 7 nucleotides match TRBD1. Looked up from germline, CDR1 is NSHNY and CDR2 is SYGAGN. Unmatched junction bases numbered 1, after V lost 2 bases and J lost 3 bases. The CDR3 consists of 13 residues. CDR3 bases read: TGTGCCAGCAGTGAGCAGGGGGACTCC. Encoded protein: CASSEQGDS. The whole CDR3 sequence reads CASSEQGDSDYTF.

This clone has more than one count but fewer than ten. Mouse gene names and germline throughout. The observed sequence ends 4 residues before the CDR3 terminus, with the missing tail filled in from the germline J gene. V usage is TRBV19 and J usage is TRBJ1-1; perhaps TRBD1 as D (6 bases). Germline CDR1 and CDR2: FNHDT and SITEND (reference sequence). V gave up 6 bases and J gave up 1 base, with 10 bases separating them. CDR3 length equals 13 residues. CDR3 sequence reads: CASKAGANTEVFF. The sequenced CDR3 bases are TGTGCCAGCAAGGCAGGGGCGAACACA.

Concerning this clone itself: Gene names are mouse gene names. The sequenced CDR3 bases are TGCACCTGCAGTGCATTGGGGGGGGAAAACACCGGG. Protein: CTCSALGGENTG. In full, the CDR3 is CTCSALGGENTGQLYF. The V call is TRBV1, the J call TRBJ2-2; 8 nucleotides match TRBD2. The read ends 4 residues shy of where the CDR3 ends; the end is completed using the germline J gene. The CDR3 is 16 residues long. J gave up 1 base and V 2 bases, and 3 bases lay outside the gene matches. The germline CDR1 and CDR2 sequences are NSQYPW and LRSPGD (reference sequence).

This clone turned up a few times. The listed genes are named as in mouse. The read gets to within 4 residues of the CDR3 end, and the germline J gene fills in the rest. The chain couples TRBV13-1 to TRBJ2-5, with 12 bases aligning to TRBD2. Per germline, CDR1 NSHNY and CDR2 SYGAGN. CDR3 size: 14 residues. CDR3 protein: CASSGDWGEDTQYF. The part of the CDR3 DNA that was read is TGTGCCAGCAGTGGGGACTGGGGGGAAGAC.

Of note for this clone: The germline and genes are mouse ones. The read terminates 4 residues before the CDR3 end, so the remaining end is supplied by the germline J gene. Additional DNA sequences in this sample encode the identical CDR3. This chain joins TRBV1 and TRBJ2-5, with D possibly being TRBD2 (6 bases). CDR1 NSQYPW and CDR2 LRSPGD come from the germline V gene (reference sequence). The length of the CDR3 is 14 residues. The CDR3 reads CTCSADWGEDTQYF. The DNA read from the CDR3 is TGCACCTGCAGTGCAGACTGGGGAGAAGAC. Supplemented by reference TRBV1 and TRBJ2-5, the full variable domain reads VTLLEQNPRWRLVPRGQAVNLRCILKNSQYPWMSWYQQDLQKQLQWLFTLRSPGDKEVKSLPGADYLATRVTDTELRLQVANMSQGRTLYCTCSADWGEDTQYFGPGTRLLVL.

As for this clone: Genes and germline are mouse. Read sequence stops 4 residues before the CDR3 end, and the germline J gene provides the missing end. The chain carries TRBV13-1 and TRBJ2-4, with 11 bases that match TRBD2. CDR3 length equals 18 residues. Germline lookup yields CDR1 NSHNY and CDR2 SYGAGN. V was clipped by 0 bases and J by 0 bases; unmatched bases: 6. The chain's CDR3 is CASSDARGLGASQNTLYF. The part of the CDR3 DNA that was read is TGTGCCAGCAGTGATGCAAGGGGACTGGGGGCTAGTCAAAAC.

In its sample, this clone was seen a few times. Here the gene names and germline are mouse. Within the sample, other DNA sequences also encode this same CDR3. CDR3 DNA, as far as it was read: TGTGCCAGCAGCCCAGACTGGGGGGGCGCTTCCTAT. It specifies CASSPDWGGASY. The complete CDR3 protein is CASSPDWGGASYEQYF. The rearrangement links TRBV5 to TRBJ2-7; the match to TRBD2 covers 12 bases. The missing CDR3 end, 4 residues past where the read stops, is filled in from the germline J gene. The V gene's germline CDR1 is LGHNA and CDR2 YNLKQL (reference sequence). V was clipped by 4 bases and J by 1 base; unmatched bases: 5. The CDR3 has 16 amino acids.

As concerns this clone: Mouse gene names and germline throughout. The read finishes 4 residues shy of the CDR3 end, and the germline J gene is used to complete it. The rearrangement joins TRBV19 to TRBJ2-5; D possibly corresponds to TRBD2 (6 bases). With 4 bases removed from V and 2 bases from J, the gap between germline ends came to 11 bases. The CDR3 runs to 14 residues. Germline CDR1 FNHDT, CDR2 SITEND (reference sequence). CDR3 DNA, as far as it was read: TGTGCCAGCAGTCCCCGGGACTTCCAAGAC. It translates to CASSPRDFQD. The full CDR3 is CASSPRDFQDTQYF.

In the case of this clone: Gene names denote mouse genes. Coverage ceases 4 residues before the CDR3 finishes, and the germline J gene fills in the end. Other DNA sequences in the same sample also yield this CDR3. The rearrangement joins TRBV13-1 to TRBJ2-5; D might be TRBD1 (6 bases). Germline values: CDR1 NSHNY, CDR2 SYGAGN. The CDR3 contains 13 residues. Trimming shortened V by 2 bases and J by 3 bases, and 7 bases separated the two germline ends. This chain's CDR3 is CASSEDRQDTQYF. Partial CDR3 DNA: TGTGCCAGCAGTGAGGACAGACAAGAC.

With respect to this clone: Gene labels here are mouse ones. Coverage ceases 4 residues before the CDR3 finishes, and the germline J gene fills in the end. The chain uses TRBV13-1 and TRBJ1-1; the D gene is possibly TRBD1 (5 bases). The CDR3 runs 13 residues. Germline V CDR1 and CDR2: NSHNY, SYGAGN. Trimming took 3 bases from V and 4 from J, leaving 10 bases between them. CDR3 sequence: CASSVQGTTEVFF. The CDR3 bases that were read are TGTGCCAGCAGTGTGCAGGGAACCACA.

This clone was seen a few times. Genes and germline come from the mouse. The read terminates 4 residues ahead of where the CDR3 ends, so the germline J gene completes it. The same CDR3 arises from other DNA sequences in this sample as well. This chain connects TRBV19 to TRBJ2-2; perhaps TRBD1 as D (6 bases). CDR3 length equals 15 residues. Trimming pared 3 bases from V and 0 bases from J, leaving 9 bases between. Germline V gene data show CDR1 as FNHDT and CDR2 as SITEND (reference sequence). CDR3 DNA, as far as it was read: TGTGCCAGCAGTACGGGACAAGCAAACACCGGG. Translated: CASSTGQANTG. The full CDR3 protein is CASSTGQANTGQLYF.